Below, one T cell receptor (beta chain) is given with its context. Its specificity is not known. These data are taken from a study of post-analysis software for immune sequencing data. Overall study: Relapsing-remitting, secondary progressive and progressive-relapsing forms made up the multiple sclerosis disease courses.

V dropped 6 bases and J dropped 5 bases, with 20 bases sitting between them. Germline loops: CDR1 MNHEY, CDR2 SVGAGI. This CDR3 spans 16 amino acids. The study, taken as a whole, reports: The five TRBV segments detected at higher frequency in patients than in controls included TRBV5-6, TRBV5-1 and TRBV20-1. Normalized Chao1 diversity in multiple sclerosis patients fell significantly below that of controls.

Included in the TCR beta cDNA libraries were unique molecular identifiers. TCRdb fed the PCR reads into MiXCR, producing one record per CDR3 protein. The sample has 600,000 to 750,000 distinct CDR3 sequences; approximately 60% are singletons. Source material: blood. The receptor comes from a girl aged 2-10 years with multiple sclerosis. The V gene is TRBV6-5, the J gene TRBJ2-1; D possibly matches TRBD1 or TRBD2 (6 bases each). CDR3 sequence: CASSPRGRGPHNEQFF. The CDR3 DNA is TGTGCCAGCAGCCCGAGGGGACGGGGGCCCCACAATGAGCAGTTCTTC.